Described below is a single TCR beta chain sequence and its context. The sample belongs to a study of blood T cell repertoires in COVID-19. Across the whole study: PBMCs, B-cell-depleted T cells, or T cells were the source of the cDNA or gDNA that made up the material.

J was trimmed by 0 bases and V by 5 bases; bases with no gene match: 7. This CDR3 has 15 residues. CDR1 and CDR2 (germline): MRHNA, SNTAGT. Original processing notes: Cell counts per sample came from amplifying reference gene primers. This table comes from immunoSEQ multiplex PCR, and its TCRdb copy is limited to in-frame clones, with some not included. Clone size and the V and J calls come from that table; the DNA yielded D and trimming. Among about 210,000 clones listed, about nine tenths were seen once. Sequencing was done on a sample of PBMCs or T cells enriched from blood (not recorded which). The TCR was taken from a woman between 40 and 55 years old with acute COVID-19. This chain links TRBV6-4 with TRBJ2-7, with TRBD1 matching over 7 bases. CDR3 protein: CASSSGTALSYEQYV. CDR3 DNA sequence: TGTGCCAGCAGTTCCGGGACAGCGCTCTCCTACGAGCAGTACGTC.